This T cell receptor (beta chain) was sequenced during a study of T cell responses to AZD1222 COVID-19 vaccine. Germline lookup yields CDR1 MNHEY and CDR2 SMNVEV (reference sequence). CDR3 length: 16 amino acids. Trimming pared 7 bases from V and 4 bases from J, leaving 17 bases between. Libraries were prepared by immunoSEQ multiplex PCR; TCRdb keeps only in-frame clonotypes and omits some of them. The table lists about 200,000 clones, 91% of them singletons. J is TRBJ1-6 and V is TRBV27; possibly TRBD1 for D (6 bases). The sample in question was peripheral blood, obtained 28 days after the second AZD1222 dose. This sequence originates from an adult who received the AZD1222 COVID-19 vaccine. CDR3 residues: CASKLRGGDYNSPLHF. CDR3 coding DNA: TGTGCCAGCAAACTTAGAGGGGGAGATTATAATTCACCCCTCCACTTT.